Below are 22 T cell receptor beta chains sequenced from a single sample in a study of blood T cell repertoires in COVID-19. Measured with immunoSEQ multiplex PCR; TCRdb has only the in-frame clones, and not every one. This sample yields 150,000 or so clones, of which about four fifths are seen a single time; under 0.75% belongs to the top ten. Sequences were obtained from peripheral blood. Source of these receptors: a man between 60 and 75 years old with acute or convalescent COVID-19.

The CDR3 DNA sequence: TGTGCCAGCAGCGTAGGAGGGATTAACTATGGCTACACCTTC. It encodes CASSVGGINYGYTF. This chain uses TRBV9 with TRBJ1-2; D is ambiguous. This CDR3 comprises 14 residues. V lost 0 bases and J lost 1, with 7 bases in between. Germline-derived CDR1 and CDR2 are SGDLS and YYNGEE.

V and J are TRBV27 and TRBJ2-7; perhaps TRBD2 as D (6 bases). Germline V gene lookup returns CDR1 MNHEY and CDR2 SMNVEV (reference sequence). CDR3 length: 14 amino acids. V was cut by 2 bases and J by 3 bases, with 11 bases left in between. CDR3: CASSLGGDHYEQYF. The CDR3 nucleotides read TGTGCCAGCAGTTTAGGAGGGGACCACTACGAGCAGTACTTC.

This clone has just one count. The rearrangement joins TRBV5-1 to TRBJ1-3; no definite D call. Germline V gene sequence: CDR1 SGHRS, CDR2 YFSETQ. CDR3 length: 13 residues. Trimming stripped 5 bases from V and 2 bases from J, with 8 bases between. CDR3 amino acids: CASRERAGNTIYF. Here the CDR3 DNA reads TGCGCCAGCAGGGAGAGGGCTGGAAACACCATATATTTT.

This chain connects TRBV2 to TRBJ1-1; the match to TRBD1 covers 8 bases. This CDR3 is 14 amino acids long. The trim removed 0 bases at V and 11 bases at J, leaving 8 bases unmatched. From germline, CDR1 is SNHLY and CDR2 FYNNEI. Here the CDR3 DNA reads TGTGCCAGCAGTGAAGCGGGACAGGCGATTCGGGCTTTCTTT. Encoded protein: CASSEAGQAIRAFF.

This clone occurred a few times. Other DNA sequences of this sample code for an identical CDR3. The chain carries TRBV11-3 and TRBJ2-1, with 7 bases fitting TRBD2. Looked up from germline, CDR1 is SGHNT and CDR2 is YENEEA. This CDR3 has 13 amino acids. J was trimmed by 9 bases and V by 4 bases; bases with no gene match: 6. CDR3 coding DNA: TGTGCCAGCAGCTACACTAGCGTAGGTGAGCAGTTCTTC. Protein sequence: CASSYTSVGEQFF.

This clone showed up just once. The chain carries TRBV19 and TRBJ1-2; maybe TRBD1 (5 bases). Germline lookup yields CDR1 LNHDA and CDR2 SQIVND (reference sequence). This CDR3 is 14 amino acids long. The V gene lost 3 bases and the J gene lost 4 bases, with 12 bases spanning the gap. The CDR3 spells CASSIGHPGYGYTF. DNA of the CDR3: TGTGCCAGTAGTATCGGACATCCTGGCTATGGCTACACCTTC. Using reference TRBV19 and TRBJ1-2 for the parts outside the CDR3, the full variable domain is DGGITQSPKYLFRKEGQNVTLSCEQNLNHDAMYWYRQDPGQGLRLIYYSQIVNDFQKGDIAEGYSVSREKKESFPLTVTSAQKNPTAFYLCASSIGHPGYGYTFGSGTRLTVV.

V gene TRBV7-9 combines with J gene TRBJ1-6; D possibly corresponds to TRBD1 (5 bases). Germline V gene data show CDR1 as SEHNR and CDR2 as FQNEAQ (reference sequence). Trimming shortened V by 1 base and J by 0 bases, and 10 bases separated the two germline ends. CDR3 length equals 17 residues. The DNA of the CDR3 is TGTGCCAGCAGCTTAGATACAGGAAGCTCCTATAATTCACCCCTCCACTTT. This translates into CASSLDTGSSYNSPLHF.

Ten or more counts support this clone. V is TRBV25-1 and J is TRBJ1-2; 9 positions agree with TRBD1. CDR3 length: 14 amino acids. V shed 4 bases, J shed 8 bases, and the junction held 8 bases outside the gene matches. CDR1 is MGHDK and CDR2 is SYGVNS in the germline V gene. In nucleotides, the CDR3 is TGTGCCAGCAGTGGGACCGGGACAGGGCCAGGCTACACCTTC. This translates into CASSGTGTGPGYTF.

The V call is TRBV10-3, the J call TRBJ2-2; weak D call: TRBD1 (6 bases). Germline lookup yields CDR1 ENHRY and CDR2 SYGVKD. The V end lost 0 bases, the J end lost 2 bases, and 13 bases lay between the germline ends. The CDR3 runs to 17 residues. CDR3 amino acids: CAISESARGRNTGELFF. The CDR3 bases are TGTGCCATCAGTGAGTCGGCGAGGGGGAGAAACACCGGGGAGCTGTTTTTT.

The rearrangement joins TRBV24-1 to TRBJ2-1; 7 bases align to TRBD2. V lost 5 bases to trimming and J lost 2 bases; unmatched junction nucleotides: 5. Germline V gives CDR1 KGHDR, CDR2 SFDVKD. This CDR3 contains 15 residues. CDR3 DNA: TGTGCCACCAGTGCCGGGGGACTAACCTACAATGAGCAGTTCTTC. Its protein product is CATSAGGLTYNEQFF.

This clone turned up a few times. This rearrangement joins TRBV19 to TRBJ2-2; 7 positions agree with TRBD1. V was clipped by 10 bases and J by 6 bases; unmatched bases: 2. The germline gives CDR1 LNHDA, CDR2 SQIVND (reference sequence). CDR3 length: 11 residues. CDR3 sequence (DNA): TGTGCCACCCAGGGGGCCGGGGAGCTGTTTTTT. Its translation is CATQGAGELFF.

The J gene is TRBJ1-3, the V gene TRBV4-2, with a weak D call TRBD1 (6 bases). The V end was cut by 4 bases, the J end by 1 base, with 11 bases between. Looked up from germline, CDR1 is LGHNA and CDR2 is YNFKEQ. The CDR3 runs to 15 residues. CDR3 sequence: CASSLSDRSGNTIYF. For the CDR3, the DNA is TGTGCCAGCAGCCTTTCGGACAGATCTGGAAACACCATATATTTT.

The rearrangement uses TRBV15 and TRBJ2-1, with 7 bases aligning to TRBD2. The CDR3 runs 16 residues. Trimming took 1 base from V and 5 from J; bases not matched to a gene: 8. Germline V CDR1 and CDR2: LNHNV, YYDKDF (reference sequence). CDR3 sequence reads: CATSRGRRLADNEQFF. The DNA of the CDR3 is TGTGCCACCAGCAGAGGAAGGAGGCTAGCGGACAATGAGCAGTTCTTC.

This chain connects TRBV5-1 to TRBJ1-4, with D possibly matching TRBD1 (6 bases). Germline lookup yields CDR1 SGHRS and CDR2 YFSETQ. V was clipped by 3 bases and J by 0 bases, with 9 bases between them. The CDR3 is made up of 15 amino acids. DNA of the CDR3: TGCGCCAGCAGCTCAGGGGCTGCAACTAATGAAAAACTGTTTTTT. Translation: CASSSGAATNEKLFF.

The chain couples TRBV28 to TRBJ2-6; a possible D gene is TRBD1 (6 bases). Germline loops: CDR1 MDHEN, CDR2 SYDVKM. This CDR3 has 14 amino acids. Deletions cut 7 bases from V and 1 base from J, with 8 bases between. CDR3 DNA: TGTGCCAGCAAACAGGGATCTGGGGCCAACGTCCTGACTTTC. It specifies CASKQGSGANVLTF. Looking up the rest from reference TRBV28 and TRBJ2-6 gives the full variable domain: DVKVTQSSRYLVKRTGEKVFLECVQDMDHENMFWYRQDPGLGLRLIYFSYDVKMKEKGDIPEGYSVSREKKERFSLILESASTNQTSMYLCASKQGSGANVLTFGAGSRLTVL.

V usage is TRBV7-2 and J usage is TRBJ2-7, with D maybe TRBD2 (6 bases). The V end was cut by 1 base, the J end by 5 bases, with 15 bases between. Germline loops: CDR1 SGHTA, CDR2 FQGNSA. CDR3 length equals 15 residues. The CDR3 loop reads CASSLDTGARNEQYF. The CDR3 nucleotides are TGTGCCAGCAGCTTAGACACGGGAGCTCGGAACGAGCAGTACTTC. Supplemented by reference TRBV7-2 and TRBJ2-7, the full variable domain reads GAGVSQSPSNKVTEKGKDVELRCDPISGHTALYWYRQSLGQGLEFLIYFQGNSAPDKSGLPSDRFSAERTGGSVSTLTIQRTQQEDSAVYLCASSLDTGARNEQYFGPGTRLTVT.

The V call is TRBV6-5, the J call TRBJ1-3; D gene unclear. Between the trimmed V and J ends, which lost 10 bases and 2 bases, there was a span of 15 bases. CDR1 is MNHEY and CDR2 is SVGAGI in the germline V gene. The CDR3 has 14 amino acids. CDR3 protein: CAIPSVETGNTIYF. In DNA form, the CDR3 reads TGTGCCATACCTTCGGTCGAGACTGGAAACACCATATATTTT.

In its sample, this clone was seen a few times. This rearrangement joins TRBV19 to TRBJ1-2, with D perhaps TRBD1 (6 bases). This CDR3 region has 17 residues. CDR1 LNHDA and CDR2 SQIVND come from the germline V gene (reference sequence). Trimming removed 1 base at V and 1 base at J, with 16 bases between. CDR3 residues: CASSIGGPGRLNYGYTF. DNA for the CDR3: TGTGCCAGTAGTATAGGGGGGCCCGGACGCCTTAACTATGGCTACACCTTC. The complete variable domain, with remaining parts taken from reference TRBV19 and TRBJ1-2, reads DGGITQSPKYLFRKEGQNVTLSCEQNLNHDAMYWYRQDPGQGLRLIYYSQIVNDFQKGDIAEGYSVSREKKESFPLTVTSAQKNPTAFYLCASSIGGPGRLNYGYTFGSGTRLTVV.

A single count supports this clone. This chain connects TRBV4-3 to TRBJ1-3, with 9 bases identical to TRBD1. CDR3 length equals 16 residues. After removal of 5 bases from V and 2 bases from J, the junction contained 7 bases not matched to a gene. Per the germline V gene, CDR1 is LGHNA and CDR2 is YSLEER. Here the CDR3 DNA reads TGCGCCAGCAGCTATGGGGGGGACAGGGCTGGAAACACCATATATTTT. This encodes CASSYGGDRAGNTIYF.

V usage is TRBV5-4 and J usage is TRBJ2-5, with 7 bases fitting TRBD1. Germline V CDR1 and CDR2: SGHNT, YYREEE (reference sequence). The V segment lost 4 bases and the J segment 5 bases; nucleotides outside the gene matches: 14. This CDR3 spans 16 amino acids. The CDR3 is CASSREIQGVGETQYF. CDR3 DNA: TGTGCCAGCAGCCGTGAAATCCAGGGGGTCGGGGAGACCCAGTACTTC.

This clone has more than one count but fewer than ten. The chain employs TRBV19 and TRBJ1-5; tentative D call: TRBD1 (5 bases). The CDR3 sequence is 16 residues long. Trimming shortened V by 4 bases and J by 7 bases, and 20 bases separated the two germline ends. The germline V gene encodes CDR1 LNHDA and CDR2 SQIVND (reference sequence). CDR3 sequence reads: CASSRGGVRLAQPQHF. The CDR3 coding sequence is TGTGCCAGTAGTAGGGGGGGGGTAAGGCTCGCCCAGCCCCAGCATTTT.

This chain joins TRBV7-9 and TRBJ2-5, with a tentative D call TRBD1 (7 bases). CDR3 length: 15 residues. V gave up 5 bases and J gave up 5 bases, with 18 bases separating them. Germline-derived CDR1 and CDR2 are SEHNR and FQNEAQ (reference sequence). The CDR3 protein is CASSPSEGAGETQYF. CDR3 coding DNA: TGTGCCAGCAGCCCCTCGGAGGGGGCAGGGGAGACCCAGTACTTC.